The 7 T cell receptor beta chains below come from one sample, sequenced in a study of blood T cell repertoires in COVID-19 (dated by TCRdb to 2019 to 2021). Library preparation was by the immunoSEQ multiplex PCR assay. TCRdb took over this immuneACCESS table, retaining in-frame rearrangements with V and J assigned. Such tables are incomplete; in checked studies, under half of the missing clones stem from an unresolved V gene, and the remainder is unexplained. This sample has fewer than 150,000 clones in its table, and 83% of those were observed once. About a sixth of the sample rests with the top ten. What was sequenced was PBMCs or T cells enriched from blood (not recorded which). These receptors all come from a man in his thirties or forties who had recovered from COVID-19.

The V gene is TRBV10-1, the J gene TRBJ2-5, with 11 bases identical to TRBD1. The V gene end was trimmed by 2 bases and the J gene end by 3 bases; junction bases not matched to a gene: 2. The CDR3 is 15 amino acids. CDR1 is WNHNN and CDR2 is SYGVQD in the germline V gene (reference sequence). This CDR3 is CASSEGQGAKETQYF. Written as DNA, the CDR3 is TGCGCCAGCAGTGAGGGACAGGGGGCTAAAGAGACCCAGTACTTC.

This clone was seen at least ten times. Here the CDR3 reads CASSSRREGRGEQFF. CDR3 bases: TGTGCCAGCAGCTCGAGGCGGGAGGGCCGTGGTGAGCAGTTCTTC. V gene TRBV7-9 combines with J gene TRBJ2-1; 9 positions agree with TRBD2. CDR1 and CDR2 from the germline V gene are SEHNR and FQNEAQ (reference sequence). The CDR3 is 15 amino acids. V trimming: 4 bases; J trimming: 9 bases; junction bases outside the gene matches: 10.

The rearrangement links TRBV5-4 to TRBJ2-5, with D maybe TRBD1 (6 bases). CDR1 is SGHNT, CDR2 YYREEE, per germline (reference sequence). Trimming left V 5 bases short and J 2 bases short, with 13 bases between. The CDR3 is 14 amino acids. In DNA form, the CDR3 reads TGTGCCAGCAGGTCCCGGGACAAGCAAGAGACCCAGTACTTC. Its protein is CASRSRDKQETQYF.

This clone appeared a few times. The chain recombines TRBV18 with TRBJ2-2; maybe TRBD1 (6 bases). Trimming stripped 0 bases from V and 2 bases from J, with 13 bases between. There are 17 residues in the CDR3. CDR1 and CDR2 (germline): KGHSH, LQKENI. The chain's CDR3 is CASSPPRGDDNTGELFF. CDR3 DNA: TGTGCCAGCTCACCACCCAGGGGCGACGACAACACCGGGGAGCTGTTTTTT.

This chain uses TRBV19 with TRBJ2-3; D is unresolved. The CDR3 covers 15 residues. Germline loops: CDR1 LNHDA, CDR2 SQIVND (reference sequence). The germline V and J ends were trimmed by 3 bases and 0 bases, with 10 bases remaining between them. Here the CDR3 reads CASSIFGQSTDTQYF. CDR3 DNA: TGTGCCAGTAGTATCTTTGGGCAAAGCACAGATACGCAGTATTTT.

The gene calls are TRBV7-9 and TRBJ2-2, with 7 bases fitting TRBD1. This CDR3 is 12 amino acids long. CDR1 and CDR2 from the germline V gene are SEHNR and FQNEAQ (reference sequence). J gave up 3 bases and V 10 bases, and 2 bases lay outside the gene matches. CDR3 loop: CATTGDTGELFF. The CDR3 bases are TGTGCCACCACAGGGGACACCGGGGAGCTGTTTTTT.

The chain is built from TRBV6-1 and TRBJ1-2, with D uncertain. The CDR3 has 14 residues. Per germline, CDR1 MNHNS and CDR2 SASEGT. V was cut by 2 bases and J by 1 base, with 8 bases left in between. CDR3 loop: CASSEYRGNYGYTF. CDR3 DNA sequence: TGTGCCAGCAGTGAATATCGGGGTAACTATGGCTACACCTTC.